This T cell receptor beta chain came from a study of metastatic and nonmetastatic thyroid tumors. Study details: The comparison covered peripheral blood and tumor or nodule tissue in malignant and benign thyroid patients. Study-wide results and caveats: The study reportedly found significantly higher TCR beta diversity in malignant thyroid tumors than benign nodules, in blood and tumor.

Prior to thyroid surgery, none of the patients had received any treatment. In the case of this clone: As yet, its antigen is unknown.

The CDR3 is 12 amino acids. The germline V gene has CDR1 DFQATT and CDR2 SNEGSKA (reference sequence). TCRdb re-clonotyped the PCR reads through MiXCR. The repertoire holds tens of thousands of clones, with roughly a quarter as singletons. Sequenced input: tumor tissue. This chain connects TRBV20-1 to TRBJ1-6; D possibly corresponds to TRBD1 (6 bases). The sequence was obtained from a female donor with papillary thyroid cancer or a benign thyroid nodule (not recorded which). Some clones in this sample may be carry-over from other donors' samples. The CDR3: CTLSRGPSPLHF. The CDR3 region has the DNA TGCACCCTATCCCGGGGGCCTTCACCCCTCCACTTT.